The sample holds many counts of the clone carrying this T cell receptor (beta chain). TCRdb re-analysed the 5' RACE reads in MiXCR, keeping a single row per CDR3 protein. The sample holds around 57,000 distinct CDR3 sequences, about a tenth seen once. This sample stems from a study of early T cells in non-severe SARS-CoV-2 infection. Trimming removed 5 bases at V and 7 bases at J, with 17 bases between. The CDR3 is 14 amino acids. The germline V gene has CDR1 MNHEY and CDR2 SMNVEV (reference sequence). This clonotype originated in an adult who was a healthcare worker with PCR-confirmed SARS-CoV-2 infection or an uninfected control (not recorded which). This chain uses TRBV27 with TRBJ1-1; TRBD1 is a possible D gene (6 bases). Sequencing was carried out using whole blood. The CDR3 DNA is TGTGCCAGCAGTGGGCGCCGGGACACCCGTGAAGCTTTCTTT. Translated, it gives CASSGRRDTREAFF.